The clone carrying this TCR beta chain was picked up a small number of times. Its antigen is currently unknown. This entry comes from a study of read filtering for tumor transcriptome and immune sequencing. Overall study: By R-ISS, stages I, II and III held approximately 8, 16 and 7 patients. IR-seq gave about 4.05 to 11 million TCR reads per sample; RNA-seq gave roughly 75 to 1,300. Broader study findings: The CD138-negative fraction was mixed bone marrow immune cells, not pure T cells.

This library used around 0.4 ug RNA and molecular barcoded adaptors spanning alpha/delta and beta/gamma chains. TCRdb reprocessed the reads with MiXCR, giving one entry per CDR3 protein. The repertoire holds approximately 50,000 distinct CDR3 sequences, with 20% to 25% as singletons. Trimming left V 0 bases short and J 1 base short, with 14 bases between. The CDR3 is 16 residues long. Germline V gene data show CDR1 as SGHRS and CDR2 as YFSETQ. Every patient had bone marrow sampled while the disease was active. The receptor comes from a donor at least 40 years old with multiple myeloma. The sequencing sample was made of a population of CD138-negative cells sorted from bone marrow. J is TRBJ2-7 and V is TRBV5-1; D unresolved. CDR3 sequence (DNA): TGCGCCAGCAGCTTGGCGGAAGGGCTGGGGTCCTACGAGCAGTACTTC. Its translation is CASSLAEGLGSYEQYF.